The 15 T cell receptor beta chains below come from one sample, sequenced in a study of blood T cell repertoires in COVID-19. Assay used: immunoSEQ multiplex PCR; TCRdb lists only in-frame clones, some missing. The sample has fewer than 200,000 clones; about four fifths are singletons. Sequenced input: peripheral blood. Receptors were obtained from a woman in her 70s with COVID-19, enrolled during active disease.

This clone was counted between two and nine times. The V gene is TRBV27, the J gene TRBJ1-1; D gene uncertain. This CDR3 is 13 amino acids long. From germline, CDR1 is MNHEY and CDR2 SMNVEV (reference sequence). With 2 bases removed from V and 1 base from J, the gap between germline ends came to 5 bases. CDR3 residues: CASSLIRNTEAFF. Here the CDR3 DNA reads TGTGCCAGCAGTTTAATCAGGAACACTGAAGCTTTCTTT.

The CDR3 region has the DNA TGTGCCAGCAGGAGGAACACTGAAGCTTTCTTT. As protein: CASRRNTEAFF. The chain carries TRBV11-2 and TRBJ1-1; no clear D gene. V was cut by 6 bases and J by 1 base, with 3 bases left in between. The germline V gene encodes CDR1 SGHAT and CDR2 FQNNGV. The length of the CDR3 is 11 residues.

Only a few counts were recorded for this clone. The gene calls are TRBV11-2 and TRBJ2-3; 9 bases fit TRBD2. Germline values: CDR1 SGHAT, CDR2 FQNNGV. The CDR3 is 15 amino acids. Losses at the gene ends were 4 bases for V and 2 bases for J; bases not matched to a gene: 4. CDR3 region: CASSWRTSDTDTQYF. CDR3 DNA sequence: TGTGCCAGCAGCTGGAGGACTAGCGACACAGATACGCAGTATTTT. Full variable domain (outside the CDR3, taken from reference TRBV11-2 and TRBJ2-3): EAGVAQSPRYKIIEKRQSVAFWCNPISGHATLYWYQQILGQGPKLLIQFQNNGVVDDSQLPKDRFSAERLKGVDSTLKIQPAKLEDSAVYLCASSWRTSDTDTQYFGPGTRLTVL.

This clone is termed medium-sized. Here the CDR3 reads CASSPGTGLSPLHF. Written as DNA, the CDR3 is TGTGCCAGCAGCCCCGGGACAGGGCTCTCACCCCTCCACTTT. This rearrangement joins TRBV9 to TRBJ1-6; 9 bases agree with TRBD1. The germline gives CDR1 SGDLS, CDR2 YYNGEE. The CDR3 sequence is 14 residues long. Trimming took 4 bases from V and 10 from J; bases not matched to a gene: 6.

The J gene is TRBJ2-1, the V gene TRBV2, with TRBD1 matching 8 bases. The V segment lost 7 bases and the J segment 4 bases; nucleotides outside the gene matches: 3. CDR1 is SNHLY and CDR2 is FYNNEI in the germline V gene. The CDR3 contains 13 residues. In DNA form, the CDR3 reads TGTGCCAGCAACCAGGGGGCATACAATGAGCAGTTCTTC. The encoded protein is CASNQGAYNEQFF.

This chain's CDR3 is CASSFGAGGPGELFF. Here the CDR3 DNA reads TGTGCCAGCAGCTTCGGGGCGGGAGGGCCCGGGGAGCTGTTTTTT. This chain connects TRBV11-3 to TRBJ2-2, with 9 bases that match TRBD2. The CDR3 extends over 15 amino acids. Germline V lookup: CDR1 SGHNT, CDR2 YENEEA. V was pared by 3 bases and J by 6 bases, with 5 bases of the junction left unmatched.

V gene TRBV27 combines with J gene TRBJ2-7; TRBD1 agrees at 7 bases. Germline V gene data show CDR1 as MNHEY and CDR2 as SMNVEV (reference sequence). This CDR3 is built from 15 residues. The V segment lost 5 bases and the J segment 3 bases; nucleotides outside the gene matches: 10. The DNA for the CDR3 is TGTGCCAGCAGTCCTCAGAGGGGGCTAAACTACGAGCAGTACTTC. This sequence encodes CASSPQRGLNYEQYF.

The CDR3 here is CATGSTAGEQYF. The CDR3 DNA is TGTGCCACCGGGTCCACGGCGGGGGAGCAGTACTTC. The rearrangement joins TRBV24-1 to TRBJ2-7, with D possibly TRBD2 on 6 matching bases. This CDR3 has 12 amino acids. Germline values: CDR1 KGHDR, CDR2 SFDVKD. Trimming shortened V by 9 bases and J by 7 bases, and 15 bases separated the two germline ends.

The chain recombines TRBV5-5 with TRBJ2-3, with D uncertain. The CDR3 loop spans 12 amino acids. CDR1 and CDR2 from the germline V gene are SGHKS and YYEKEE (reference sequence). V was trimmed by 4 bases and J by 14 bases, leaving 17 bases between them. Written as DNA, the CDR3 is TGTGCCAGCAGCCCCCACTCCCGACTTATGTATTTT. This encodes CASSPHSRLMYF.

The CDR3 loop is CASSSPGIGYYEQYF. CDR3 nucleotides: TGTGCCAGCAGCTCCCCCGGGATCGGCTACTACGAGCAGTACTTC. The V call is TRBV5-4, the J call TRBJ2-7; D possibly corresponds to TRBD2 (5 bases). This CDR3 has 15 residues. V was clipped by 3 bases and J by 3 bases, with 16 bases between them. CDR1 is SGHNT, CDR2 YYREEE, per germline (reference sequence). The full variable domain, with the rest looked up from reference TRBV5-4 and TRBJ2-7, is ETGVTQSPTHLIKTRGQQVTLRCSSQSGHNTVSWYQQALGQGPQFIFQYYREEENGRGNFPPRFSGLQFPNYSSELNVNALELDDSALYLCASSSPGIGYYEQYFGPGTRLTVT.

This clone was seen a handful of times. This rearrangement joins TRBV3-1 (or the pseudogene TRBV3-2) to TRBJ2-1, with 11 bases lining up with TRBD2. The CDR3 is 16 amino acids. CDR1 LGHDT and CDR2 YNNKEL come from the germline V gene (reference sequence). V shed 4 bases, J shed 9 bases, and the junction held 11 bases outside the gene matches. DNA for the CDR3: TGTGCCAGCAGCCTCCGACTAGCGGGAAGTGGGACTGAGCAGTTCTTC. Translating gives CASSLRLAGSGTEQFF.

The rearrangement links TRBV5-1 to TRBJ2-1, with D unclear. Germline V gene data show CDR1 as SGHRS and CDR2 as YFSETQ. Trimming stripped 3 bases from V and 6 bases from J, with 7 bases between. This CDR3 contains 12 residues. The CDR3 loop reads CASSYNPNEQFF. CDR3 bases: TGCGCCAGCAGCTACAACCCCAATGAGCAGTTCTTC.

The chain links TRBV5-1 to TRBJ1-3; a possible D gene is TRBD1 (6 bases). CDR1 is SGHRS, CDR2 YFSETQ, per germline. The length of the CDR3 is 13 residues. V dropped 7 bases and J dropped 3 bases, with 11 bases sitting between them. Here the CDR3 reads CASQEGHGNTIYF. CDR3 coding DNA: TGCGCCAGCCAAGAGGGACATGGAAACACCATATATTTT.

This rearrangement joins TRBV9 to TRBJ1-1, with a tentative D call TRBD1 (5 bases). Trimming took off 0 bases at V and 7 bases at J, with 13 bases between the two ends. The germline V gene encodes CDR1 SGDLS and CDR2 YYNGEE. This CDR3 region has 14 residues. CDR3 DNA sequence: TGTGCCAGCAGCGTAGAACAGGCCGGTAGTGAAGCTTTCTTT. This encodes CASSVEQAGSEAFF.

V and J are TRBV3-1 (or the pseudogene TRBV3-2) and TRBJ1-4, with a weak D call TRBD1 (6 bases). The CDR3 is 14 residues long. V was cut by 6 bases and J by 8 bases, with 16 bases left in between. Per germline, CDR1 LGHDT and CDR2 YNNKEL (reference sequence). The CDR3 DNA follows: TGTGCCAGCAGACTAACAGGGTTCCAGGAAAAACTGTTTTTT. This encodes CASRLTGFQEKLFF.